Described below is a single T cell receptor beta chain sequence and its context. Ten or more counts support this clonotype. The clone's antigen remains unknown. Base qualities are missing; no much larger clone stands one base away. This specimen's treatment or condition label, interpreted: live attenuated yellow fever vaccine strain. Two biological replicates of bulk PBMCs were collected at each blood-draw timepoint. PBMCs were isolated from peripheral blood using a standard Ficoll-Paque protocol. TriZol was used to extract RNA from bulk PBMCs, CD4 and CD8 fractions, and dextramer-positive and dextramer-negative fractions. The CDR3 goes from the cysteine to the phenylalanine over 12 residues. Only the CDR3 part of the read is kept: 36 bases, read in frame from the first base. The V end gives up 8 bases and the J end 4 bases, leaving 4 bases in the junction not matched to a gene. The sample is drawn from a study of T cells after yellow fever vaccination (dated by TCRdb to between 2018 and 2020). As for the study more broadly: The SMART-Seq v4 Ultra Low Input RNA kit was used to prepare libraries from fractions with low cell numbers. Blood was collected at multiple timepoints before and after primary and secondary immunization, and bulk PBMC replicates and cell subsets were isolated. To follow T-cell clones before and after both primary and booster YFV17D yellow fever vaccination, bulk TCR alpha and beta repertoires underwent longitudinal sequencing. The cohort comprised two healthy male donors, one aged 18 to 29 and one aged 30 to 40 years.

Paper-wide results and their limitations: The study included only a couple of donors, which limits how far the findings can be generalized. Computational filtering was required because FACS-sorted repertoires could contain abundant contaminating clonotypes from the bulk population. Compared with the primary T-cell response, the secondary T-cell response was weaker but faster, peaking on day 5 rather than day 15. After the booster, most clones that had expanded after primary vaccination were detected again (approximately 96% of CD4 and over 75% of CD8), suggesting broad maintenance of memory. A small fraction of clonotypes showed up in both the CD4 and CD8 compartments, probably as a result of convergent recombination.

TCR cDNA was synthesized by 5'RACE template switching, which introduced a universal primer site and unique molecular identifiers. Priming of cDNA synthesis was performed from both the TCR alpha and TCR beta constant segments. Two PCR steps were used to amplify libraries, with sample barcodes and sequencing adapters being added in the second step. Libraries were sequenced on Illumina HiSeq 2500 (2x100 bp) or NovaSeq (2x150 bp). The study's own analysis went as follows. Demultiplexing of reads and collapsing into UMI consensus sequences were performed with MIGEC, and V(D)J alignment was carried out with MiXCR. Using edgeR on replicate PBMC samples, clonotypes were called vaccine-responding if FDR was below 0.01 and the log2 fold change was above 5 up to day 15. Bulk clonotypes were assigned CD4 or CD8 identity according to which sequenced CD4 or CD8 repertoire held them at higher abundance. The public reads were quality trimmed at Q25 with fastp and then assembled into clones with MiXCR by TCRdb, keeping productive beta chains. Each entry is one CDR3 protein sequence, shown with its most common DNA and genes. The V and J calls follow TCRdb's processing rather than the paper's. The sample table shows about 400,000 distinct CDR3 sequences, and under 7.5% are seen once. Over 14% of the sample lies in the top ten.

Recombination linked TRBV12-3 or TRBV12-4 to TRBJ2-5; 7 central bases correspond to TRBD2. Sequenced here: PBMCs, sampled 5 days after the yellow fever booster vaccination. The TCR sequence derives from a man aged 25 to 40 who received the YFV17D yellow fever vaccine. The DNA sequence is as follows: TGTGCCAGCGGGAGGGCCAGAGAGACCCAGTACTTC. Its coded protein is CASGRARETQYF.